This T cell receptor beta chain stems from a study of T-cell memory formation after mild COVID-19. As for the study in general: In these data, TCR clusters were largely donor specific. Study conclusions and caveats: The pre-infection memory compartment contained some responding clones, suggesting cross-reactive memory joined.

This clonotype was counted ten times or more. The antigen is undetermined. TCRdb called the 5' RACE reads again in MiXCR, with one record for every CDR3 protein. Altogether 100,000 to 150,000 distinct CDR3 sequences are present, about 6.5% being singletons, with the ten largest covering approximately 2.1%. From germline, CDR1 is SGHNT and CDR2 YENEEA. V lost 0 bases, J lost 0 bases, and 2 bases lay in between. This CDR3 comprises 13 residues. The sample taken for sequencing was PBMCs or a T cell subset sorted from them (not recorded which). The genes are TRBV11-3 and TRBJ1-2, with D unresolved. The sequence came from an adult woman who had mild COVID-19 (a few samples of this study predate the infection). Cell type and time point are not known. The CDR3: CASSLESNYGYTF. DNA for the CDR3: TGTGCCAGCAGCTTAGAGTCTAACTATGGCTACACCTTC.